The 21 T cell receptor beta chains reported below all come from one sample, sequenced in a study of cytomegalovirus exposure and HLA in healthy donors (dated by TCRdb to 2015 to 2018). The library was built by means of the immunoSEQ multiplex PCR assay. For the multiplex PCR, a mixture combining 60 forward primers for TCR Vbeta segments and 13 reverse primers for TCR Jbeta segments was used. Sourced from immuneACCESS, this table was stored by TCRdb with only in-frame sequences that have V and J called. A share of the clones is absent; for the studies checked, an unresolved V gene accounts for under half, and the remainder has no known explanation. The sample table shows fewer than 250,000 clones, and 77% are seen once. The leading ten clones occupy around 2.2% of the sample. Input material: PBMCs. The source of these receptors is a woman in her 30s in good health and CMV-seropositive.

This chain connects TRBV27 to TRBJ1-1; 7 nucleotides agree with TRBD1. Germline V gene data show CDR1 as MNHEY and CDR2 as SMNVEV (reference sequence). The CDR3 runs 13 residues. The ends lost 7 bases at V and 5 bases at J; junction bases unmatched: 7. CDR3 nucleotides: TGTGCCAGCATCACCCAGGGGGGTACTGAAGCTTTCTTT. Its protein product is CASITQGGTEAFF.

The chain is built from TRBV9 and TRBJ2-3, with 13 bases aligning to TRBD2. This CDR3 is built from 17 residues. Germline V gene data show CDR1 as SGDLS and CDR2 as YYNGEE. Losses at the gene ends were 3 bases for V and 1 base for J; bases not matched to a gene: 5. DNA for the CDR3: TGTGCCAGCAGCGAAGGACTAGCGGGGGCCGGCACAGATACGCAGTATTTT. It encodes CASSEGLAGAGTDTQYF.

The chain employs TRBV6-5 and TRBJ1-1, with D possibly TRBD1 on 6 matching bases. Germline CDR1 MNHEY, CDR2 SVGAGI. This CDR3 spans 16 amino acids. The V end was cut by 2 bases, the J end by 7 bases, with 20 bases between. The CDR3 loop is CASSYVSGRGADEAFF. The CDR3 DNA sequence: TGTGCCAGCAGTTACGTTTCTGGTCGGGGGGCTGATGAAGCTTTCTTT.

J is TRBJ2-3 and V is TRBV15; 9 bases match TRBD1. This CDR3 is 16 amino acids long. Trimming at V came to 6 bases and at J to 4 bases, leaving 11 bases not matched to a gene. CDR1 and CDR2 from the germline V gene are LNHNV and YYDKDF (reference sequence). The CDR3 bases are TGTGCCACCAGTAATCCCGGGACAGGGTCCCCAGATACGCAGTATTTT. Its translation: CATSNPGTGSPDTQYF. The full variable domain, with the rest looked up from reference TRBV15 and TRBJ2-3, is DAMVIQNPRYQVTQFGKPVTLSCSQTLNHNVMYWYQQKSSQAPKLLFHYYDKDFNNEADTPDNFQSRRPNTSFCFLDIRSPGLGDTAMYLCATSNPGTGSPDTQYFGPGTRLTVL.

This clone was found once. Sequence at one end of the junction differs from germline and may be a read error. The genes are TRBV7-9 and TRBJ1-6; D is possibly TRBD1 (5 bases). The germline CDR1 and CDR2 sequences are SEHNR and FQNEAQ (reference sequence). CDR3 length: 11 amino acids. The CDR3 here is CASSLEGPLDF. The CDR3 DNA reads TGTGCCAGCAGCTTGGAGGGGCCCCTAGATTTT.

Details on this clone: At one end the junction does not follow the germline gene, possibly because of a read error. This chain links TRBV6-5 with TRBJ1-5, with D unclear. Germline values: CDR1 MNHEY, CDR2 SVGAGI. The CDR3 covers 14 residues. The chain's CDR3 is CASSRRYSNQPRHF. The CDR3 bases are TGTGCCAGCAGTAGACGTTATAGCAATCAGCCCCGGCATTTT.

The chain carries TRBV7-9 and TRBJ1-1, with D hard to call. The V gene lost 0 bases and the J gene lost 12 bases, with 14 bases spanning the gap. CDR1 is SEHNR, CDR2 FQNEAQ, per germline (reference sequence). The CDR3 consists of 13 residues. The chain's CDR3 is CASSLASFDLTFF. The CDR3 bases are TGTGCCAGCAGCTTAGCTTCCTTTGACTTAACTTTCTTT.

The chain links TRBV7-2 to TRBJ2-5; 9 bases fit TRBD2. The V segment lost 2 bases and the J segment 2 bases; nucleotides outside the gene matches: 9. Germline V lookup: CDR1 SGHTA, CDR2 FQGNSA. The CDR3 is 17 amino acids. CDR3 amino acids: CASSLNLAGWNQETQYF. As DNA, the CDR3 is TGTGCCAGCAGCTTAAATCTAGCGGGGTGGAATCAAGAGACCCAGTACTTC.

This rearrangement joins TRBV7-9 to TRBJ2-5, with 7 bases fitting TRBD2. With 5 bases clipped from V and 4 bases from J, the junction kept 13 bases outside the gene matches. Germline-derived CDR1 and CDR2 are SEHNR and FQNEAQ (reference sequence). This CDR3 is built from 16 residues. The DNA of the CDR3 is TGTGCCAGCAGCCCTCCCGCGAGACTAGCTGGAGAGACCCAGTACTTC. It specifies CASSPPARLAGETQYF.

The genes are TRBV28 and TRBJ1-1, with no clear D. The CDR3 is made up of 13 amino acids. The germline gives CDR1 MDHEN, CDR2 SYDVKM. The V end was cut by 5 bases, the J end by 0 bases, with 7 bases between. This CDR3 reads CASSNTVNTEAFF. The CDR3 DNA reads TGTGCCAGCAGTAACACAGTGAACACTGAAGCTTTCTTT.

The V and J genes are TRBV7-2 and TRBJ2-7, with 10 bases fitting TRBD2. J lost 3 bases, V lost 3 bases, and 5 bases had no gene match. The CDR3 length is 15 residues. Germline assignment: CDR1 SGHTA and CDR2 FQGNSA. CDR3: CASSFQRGGNYEQYF. The DNA for the CDR3 is TGTGCCAGCAGCTTCCAGCGGGGGGGCAACTACGAGCAGTACTTC.

The DNA for the CDR3 is TGTGCCAGCAGCCTCCGAGCGGGAGGAGGTGGCGATGAGCAGTTCTTC. As protein: CASSLRAGGGGDEQFF. The chain links TRBV9 to TRBJ2-1, with 9 bases aligning to TRBD2. Trimming took 4 bases from V and 8 from J; bases not matched to a gene: 13. This CDR3 has 16 residues. The germline CDR1 and CDR2 sequences are SGDLS and YYNGEE.

The genes are TRBV29-1 and TRBJ2-7; 10 bases align to TRBD2. Germline V gives CDR1 SQVTM, CDR2 ANQGSEA. V lost 4 bases, J lost 2 bases, and 5 bases stayed unmatched. CDR3 length equals 14 residues. Here the CDR3 reads CSVGTSGTTYEQYF. CDR3 sequence (DNA): TGCAGCGTTGGGACTAGCGGAACCACCTACGAGCAGTACTTC.

This CDR3 is CAISFGTSRGNEQFF. For the CDR3, the DNA is TGTGCCATCAGTTTCGGGACTAGCCGTGGGAATGAGCAGTTCTTC. This chain uses TRBV10-3 with TRBJ2-1; 9 positions match TRBD2. V was clipped by 5 bases and J by 7 bases; unmatched bases: 9. Germline V CDR1 and CDR2: ENHRY, SYGVKD. The CDR3 consists of 15 residues.

The genes are TRBV6-5 and TRBJ1-1; D unclear. CDR1 is MNHEY and CDR2 is SVGAGI in the germline V gene. Trimming took 5 bases from V and 6 from J, leaving 19 bases between them. The CDR3 totals 15 residues. CDR3 nucleotide sequence: TGTGCCAGCAGTACCCGCCTAGAGGGTAAGGCTGAAGCTTTCTTT. Encoded protein: CASSTRLEGKAEAFF.

The chain joins TRBV7-2 to TRBJ1-1; 9 positions match TRBD1. The CDR3 loop spans 11 amino acids. Per the germline V gene, CDR1 is SGHTA and CDR2 is FQGNSA. The V segment lost 5 bases and the J segment 11 bases; nucleotides outside the gene matches: 3. Here the CDR3 reads CASSETGGAFF. The CDR3 DNA reads TGTGCCAGCAGCGAGACAGGGGGGGCTTTCTTT.

Here the CDR3 reads CASSASDRQNEKLFF. The CDR3 DNA follows: TGTGCCAGCAGCGCCTCCGACAGGCAGAATGAAAAACTGTTTTTT. The chain combines TRBV9 with TRBJ1-4, with D possibly matching TRBD1 (6 bases). V dropped 3 bases and J dropped 5 bases, with 14 bases sitting between them. The CDR3 runs 15 residues. Per the germline V gene, CDR1 is SGDLS and CDR2 is YYNGEE.

A single count supports this clone. This rearrangement joins TRBV27 to TRBJ2-1, with 16 bases fitting TRBD2. In germline, CDR1 is MNHEY, CDR2 SMNVEV (reference sequence). J lost 3 bases, V lost 2 bases, and 1 base had no gene match. This CDR3 is 17 amino acids long. The CDR3 sequence: CASSLGTSGRGYNEQFF. CDR3 DNA: TGTGCCAGCAGTTTAGGGACTAGCGGGAGGGGCTACAATGAGCAGTTCTTC.

The chain carries TRBV5-1 and TRBJ1-2; possible D gene TRBD1, 5 bases. The V gene lost 3 bases and the J gene lost 6 bases, with 18 bases spanning the gap. This CDR3 has 15 residues. CDR1 is SGHRS, CDR2 YFSETQ, per germline. DNA for the CDR3: TGCGCCAGCAGCTACGCCAGGGTAGACGTGGATGGCTACACCTTC. Translation gives CASSYARVDVDGYTF. The complete variable domain, with remaining parts taken from reference TRBV5-1 and TRBJ1-2, reads KAGVTQTPRYLIKTRGQQVTLSCSPISGHRSVSWYQQTPGQGLQFLFEYFSETQRNKGNFPGRFSGRQFSNSRSEMNVSTLELGDSALYLCASSYARVDVDGYTFGSGTRLTVV.

The CDR3 protein is CASSSQGARGEKLFF. Written as DNA, the CDR3 is TGCGCCAGCAGCTCCCAGGGGGCGAGGGGTGAAAAACTGTTTTTT. This chain connects TRBV5-1 to TRBJ1-4; 8 nucleotides line up with TRBD1. Germline CDR1 and CDR2: SGHRS and YFSETQ. CDR3 length equals 15 residues. The V and J ends lost 3 bases and 7 bases, in that order; junction bases with no gene match: 8.

The rearrangement joins TRBV11-3 to TRBJ2-1; 8 nucleotides agree with TRBD2. Germline lookup yields CDR1 SGHNT and CDR2 YENEEA. The CDR3 covers 16 residues. J lost 4 bases, V lost 6 bases, and 11 bases had no gene match. The CDR3 DNA reads as TGTGCCAGCAGTCCATACGGGAGGGCCCCGTACAATGAGCAGTTCTTC. It translates to CASSPYGRAPYNEQFF.